Shown below are 11 T cell receptor beta chains from a single sample sequenced in a study of cytomegalovirus exposure and HLA in healthy donors. PCR involved 60 Vbeta and 13 Jbeta primers. Profiled with immunoSEQ multiplex PCR; TCRdb holds only in-frame clones, not every one. Among 110,000 to 150,000 clones listed, less than 80% were seen once. Material for sequencing was PBMCs. Receptor source: a woman in her fifties or sixties in good health and CMV-seropositive.

V and J are TRBV5-1 and TRBJ1-2; 7 nucleotides line up with TRBD1. V lost 4 bases to trimming and J lost 4 bases; unmatched junction nucleotides: 7. The germline CDR1 and CDR2 sequences are SGHRS and YFSETQ. CDR3 size: 14 residues. CDR3 nucleotides: TGCGCCAGCAGCCCTACAGGGGAGGCCTATGGCTACACCTTC. Protein: CASSPTGEAYGYTF. The full variable domain, completed using reference TRBV5-1 and TRBJ1-2, is KAGVTQTPRYLIKTRGQQVTLSCSPISGHRSVSWYQQTPGQGLQFLFEYFSETQRNKGNFPGRFSGRQFSNSRSEMNVSTLELGDSALYLCASSPTGEAYGYTFGSGTRLTVV.

The table lists this clone with a few counts. This chain links TRBV11-2 with TRBJ2-3; D may be TRBD1 (6 bases). The germline V gene encodes CDR1 SGHAT and CDR2 FQNNGV. The CDR3 runs 14 residues. Trimming took off 1 base at V and 8 bases at J, with 13 bases between the two ends. The CDR3 loop reads CASSLGPEDSTQYF. As DNA, the CDR3 is TGTGCCAGCAGCTTAGGGCCTGAGGACAGTACGCAGTATTTT.

This clone has more than one count but fewer than ten. The rearrangement uses TRBV9 and TRBJ2-3, with 8 positions matching TRBD2. This CDR3 contains 16 residues. V gave up 0 bases and J gave up 0 bases; unmatched junction bases: 3. Germline V lookup: CDR1 SGDLS, CDR2 YYNGEE. CDR3 sequence reads: CASSVGSSGSTDTQYF. The CDR3 region has the DNA TGTGCCAGCAGCGTAGGATCTAGCGGGAGCACAGATACGCAGTATTTT.

The chain's CDR3 is CASSLTDNYGYTF. The CDR3 DNA reads TGCGCCAGCAGCTTGACAGATAACTATGGCTACACCTTC. This chain links TRBV5-1 with TRBJ1-2, with no clear D. The CDR3 runs to 13 residues. The V and J ends lost 1 base and 1 base respectively, with 5 bases between them. CDR1 and CDR2 (germline): SGHRS, YFSETQ.

This clone appeared a single time. The rearrangement uses TRBV19 and TRBJ1-4, with 8 bases lining up with TRBD1. There are 14 residues in the CDR3. Trimming took 11 bases from V and 7 from J; bases not matched to a gene: 12. Germline V gene data show CDR1 as LNHDA and CDR2 as SQIVND (reference sequence). The CDR3 DNA follows: TGTGCCTCCTGTATGTGGACAGGGTCTGAAAAACTGTTTTTT. Translated, it gives CASCMWTGSEKLFF.

The chain links TRBV7-2 to TRBJ1-1; the D is unclear. The CDR3 length is 13 residues. The V end was cut by 2 bases, the J end by 1 base, with 5 bases between. CDR1 SGHTA and CDR2 FQGNSA come from the germline V gene. Written as DNA, the CDR3 is TGTGCCAGCAGCTTAAGACAGAACACTGAAGCTTTCTTT. Its protein is CASSLRQNTEAFF.

This clone was counted between two and nine times. The rearrangement links TRBV25-1 to TRBJ1-4; no firm D call. V dropped 6 bases and J dropped 4 bases, with 6 bases sitting between them. The germline V gene has CDR1 MGHDK and CDR2 SYGVNS. The CDR3 sequence is 12 residues long. CDR3 loop: CASRSSNEKLFF. CDR3 sequence (DNA): TGTGCCAGCAGGTCGAGTAATGAAAAACTGTTTTTT.

The chain has TRBV19 and TRBJ2-2; D is possibly TRBD2 (5 bases). CDR1 and CDR2 (germline): LNHDA, SQIVND (reference sequence). The V gene lost 5 bases and the J gene lost 5 bases, with 9 bases spanning the gap. The CDR3 sequence is 13 residues long. The CDR3 protein is CASSWTLTGELFF. The DNA for the CDR3 is TGTGCCAGTAGTTGGACTTTAACCGGGGAGCTGTTTTTT.

In this sample, this clone turned up a few times. J is TRBJ2-3 and V is TRBV4-1, with 12 bases identical to TRBD2. Germline V gene lookup returns CDR1 MGHRA and CDR2 YSYEKL. The ends lost 4 bases at V and 2 bases at J; junction bases unmatched: 7. This CDR3 contains 17 residues. The CDR3 sequence: CASSRGGLAGTTDTQYF. CDR3 DNA sequence: TGCGCCAGCAGCCGCGGAGGACTAGCGGGGACCACAGATACGCAGTATTTT.

V and J are TRBV7-2 and TRBJ1-1; D is undetermined. With 1 base removed from V and 5 bases from J, the gap between germline ends came to 11 bases. Germline assignment: CDR1 SGHTA and CDR2 FQGNSA. The length of the CDR3 is 14 residues. The CDR3 nucleotides read TGTGCCAGCAGCTTAGAGTACGGGAGGACTGAAGCTTTCTTT. Its translation is CASSLEYGRTEAFF.

This chain uses TRBV18 with TRBJ1-5; D may be TRBD1 (6 bases). V lost 3 bases to trimming and J lost 4 bases, with 16 bases between them. The CDR3 has 16 residues. The V gene's germline CDR1 is KGHSH and CDR2 LQKENI. The CDR3 reads CASSPGQGNRNQPQHF. The CDR3 DNA reads as TGTGCCAGCTCACCCGGGCAGGGGAACAGGAATCAGCCCCAGCATTTT.